A single sample gave rise to the 17 T cell receptor beta chains below, sequenced in a study of graft-versus-host responses after intestinal transplantation (dated by TCRdb to about 2021). The meaning of the sample's time point label: cells obtained before transplantation from donor or recipient. The library was built by means of the immunoSEQ multiplex PCR assay. Sourced from immuneACCESS, this table was stored by TCRdb with only in-frame sequences that have V and J called. A share of the clones is absent; for the studies checked, an unresolved V gene accounts for under half, and the remainder has no known explanation. The sample contains 75,000 to 100,000 clones, approximately 90% of them found a single time. More than 0.15% of the sample is taken by the ten largest. Their target antigens are unknown. Sequenced material: unstimulated CD4+ T cells sorted from spleen or lymph node cells, taken before intestinal transplant. These receptors all come from a human donor who received an intestinal transplant.

The V and J genes are TRBV5-1 and TRBJ2-6, with D tentatively TRBD1 (6 bases). Trimming left V 4 bases short and J 2 bases short, with 10 bases between. The CDR3 sequence is 15 residues long. Germline lookup yields CDR1 SGHRS and CDR2 YFSETQ. The CDR3 reads CASSLQGTGANVLTF. In DNA form, the CDR3 reads TGCGCCAGCAGCCTACAGGGTACTGGGGCCAACGTCCTGACTTTC.

This chain links TRBV18 with TRBJ1-2; D unclear. V gave up 6 bases and J gave up 3 bases, with 17 bases separating them. The length of the CDR3 is 15 residues. Germline assignment: CDR1 KGHSH and CDR2 LQKENI. DNA for the CDR3: TGTGCCAGCTCGCCGACTCCGGGGAGGGACTATGGCTACACCTTC. Its protein is CASSPTPGRDYGYTF. Full variable domain (rest looked up from reference TRBV18 and TRBJ1-2): NAGVMQNPRHLVRRRGQEARLRCSPMKGHSHVYWYRQLPEEGLKFMVYLQKENIIDESGMPKERFSAEFPKEGPSILRIQQVVRGDSAAYFCASSPTPGRDYGYTFGSGTRLTVV.

The chain recombines TRBV2 with TRBJ2-5, with 9 bases lining up with TRBD1. The end of the DNA aligns better with TRBJ2-7, so the J call may be wrong. Germline-derived CDR1 and CDR2 are SNHLY and FYNNEI. The CDR3 sequence is 13 residues long. The CDR3 loop is CASRGQGSYEQYF. As DNA, the CDR3 is TGTGCCAGCAGGGGACAGGGATCCTACGAGCAGTACTTC.

The chain couples TRBV29-1 to TRBJ1-2, with D perhaps matching TRBD1 (5 bases). Germline V gene sequence: CDR1 SQVTM, CDR2 ANQGSEA. The CDR3 is made up of 13 amino acids. V was cut by 4 bases and J by 2 bases, with 11 bases left in between. The CDR3 DNA follows: TGCAGCGTTGCTGGCGGGGACAACTATGGCTACACCTTC. Translated: CSVAGGDNYGYTF.

The chain uses TRBV9 and TRBJ1-1; D ambiguous. Trimming cost V 0 bases and J 3 bases, with 9 bases left between them. CDR1 SGDLS and CDR2 YYNGEE come from the germline V gene. This CDR3 spans 14 amino acids. CDR3 coding DNA: TGTGCCAGCAGCGTAGTGGCGGCTGACACTGAAGCTTTCTTT. Its translation: CASSVVAADTEAFF.

The gene calls are TRBV27 and TRBJ1-4, with D perhaps matching TRBD1 (6 bases). This CDR3 is 17 amino acids long. V was shortened by 4 bases and J by 2 bases, with 17 bases between the two germline ends. Germline assignment: CDR1 MNHEY and CDR2 SMNVEV (reference sequence). CDR3 residues: CASSSVMRGMTNEKLFF. The DNA of the CDR3 is TGTGCCAGCAGTTCAGTAATGAGGGGGATGACTAATGAAAAACTGTTTTTT.

In this sample, this clone turned up a few times. V usage is TRBV6-1 and J usage is TRBJ2-7, with a possible D match to TRBD2 (6 bases). This CDR3 has 12 amino acids. Germline V gene sequence: CDR1 MNHNS, CDR2 SASEGT. V dropped 11 bases and J dropped 3 bases, with 14 bases sitting between them. The CDR3 sequence: CAGAGTVYEQYF. The CDR3 DNA follows: TGTGCCGGAGCCGGGACTGTCTACGAGCAGTACTTC.

The chain recombines TRBV5-1 with TRBJ1-2, with D uncertain. This CDR3 is built from 13 residues. The V end lost 0 bases, the J end lost 6 bases, and 9 bases lay between the germline ends. Germline V CDR1 and CDR2: SGHRS, YFSETQ. Written as DNA, the CDR3 is TGCGCCAGCAGCTTGGGGGAGAATAATGGCTACACCTTC. Its protein product is CASSLGENNGYTF.

This clone was observed once. The chain is built from TRBV19 and TRBJ2-3; D is uncertain. Between the trimmed V and J ends, which lost 7 bases and 6 bases, there was a span of 20 bases. The CDR3 loop spans 15 amino acids. Germline values: CDR1 LNHDA, CDR2 SQIVND (reference sequence). The CDR3, as DNA: TGTGCCAGTACCCCGCGAGGCGGTAGTTGGGATACGCAGTATTTT. This gives the protein CASTPRGGSWDTQYF.

CDR3 amino acids: CASSFATGTGELFF. CDR3 sequence (DNA): TGTGCCAGCAGTTTCGCGACAGGGACCGGGGAGCTGTTTTTT. This rearrangement joins TRBV6-5 to TRBJ2-2, with TRBD1 identical over 7 bases. The CDR3 sequence is 14 residues long. The germline CDR1 and CDR2 sequences are MNHEY and SVGAGI. The trim removed 4 bases at V and 5 bases at J, leaving 4 bases unmatched.

V usage is TRBV18 and J usage is TRBJ2-4; D may be TRBD1 (5 bases). Trimming shortened V by 3 bases and J by 1 base, and 13 bases separated the two germline ends. The CDR3 length is 16 residues. The germline gives CDR1 KGHSH, CDR2 LQKENI. The CDR3 protein is CASSPSSGRAKNIQYF. As DNA, the CDR3 is TGTGCCAGCTCACCTTCTTCAGGGCGGGCCAAAAACATTCAGTACTTC. Full variable domain (rest looked up from reference TRBV18 and TRBJ2-4): NAGVMQNPRHLVRRRGQEARLRCSPMKGHSHVYWYRQLPEEGLKFMVYLQKENIIDESGMPKERFSAEFPKEGPSILRIQQVVRGDSAAYFCASSPSSGRAKNIQYFGAGTRLSVL.

This clone was detected only once. V usage is TRBV4-1 and J usage is TRBJ1-4, with 9 nucleotides matching TRBD1. CDR1 and CDR2 (germline): MGHRA, YSYEKL. CDR3 size: 15 residues. The V and J ends lost 1 base and 4 bases, in that order; junction bases with no gene match: 1. Here the CDR3 reads CASSQGDRDNEKLFF. In DNA, the CDR3 is TGCGCCAGCAGCCAAGGGGACAGGGATAATGAAAAACTGTTTTTT.

The J gene is TRBJ1-2, the V gene TRBV2; 10 nucleotides line up with TRBD1. V shed 6 bases, J shed 7 bases, and the junction held 5 bases outside the gene matches. Germline V gene data show CDR1 as SNHLY and CDR2 as FYNNEI. The CDR3 is 13 amino acids. Here the CDR3 reads CASRGQGKFGYTF. As DNA, the CDR3 is TGTGCCAGCAGGGGACAGGGGAAGTTTGGCTACACCTTC. The full variable domain, completed using reference TRBV2 and TRBJ1-2, is EPEVTQTPSHQVTQMGQEVILRCVPISNHLYFYWYRQILGQKVEFLVSFYNNEISEKSEIFDDQFSVERPDGSNFTLKIRSTKLEDSAMYFCASRGQGKFGYTFGSGTRLTVV.

V usage is TRBV27 and J usage is TRBJ1-3, with D unclear. Per germline, CDR1 MNHEY and CDR2 SMNVEV (reference sequence). The V end was cut by 0 bases, the J end by 0 bases, with 9 bases between. The CDR3 consists of 16 residues. The CDR3 DNA reads TGTGCCAGCAGTTTATCGACTCACCCCTCTGGAAACACCATATATTTT. It specifies CASSLSTHPSGNTIYF.

The chain combines TRBV5-8 with TRBJ1-6; the D is unclear. The V and J ends lost 3 bases and 7 bases respectively, with 11 bases between them. Germline-derived CDR1 and CDR2 are SGHTS and YDEGEE. This CDR3 contains 14 residues. The CDR3 DNA is TGTGCCAGCAGCTCCTACTACGGAAATTCACCCCTCCACTTT. Residues: CASSSYYGNSPLHF.

The V and J genes are TRBV19 and TRBJ2-2; D might be TRBD2 (5 bases). V lost 6 bases, J lost 7 bases, and 15 bases lay in between. The CDR3 has 14 amino acids. Germline assignment: CDR1 LNHDA and CDR2 SQIVND (reference sequence). CDR3 amino acids: CASSYTQGSGELFF. The CDR3 DNA reads TGTGCCAGTAGCTACACCCAAGGGAGCGGGGAGCTGTTTTTT. The full variable domain, completed using reference TRBV19 and TRBJ2-2, is DGGITQSPKYLFRKEGQNVTLSCEQNLNHDAMYWYRQDPGQGLRLIYYSQIVNDFQKGDIAEGYSVSREKKESFPLTVTSAQKNPTAFYLCASSYTQGSGELFFGEGSRLTVL.

V is TRBV5-1 and J is TRBJ2-7; 7 bases line up with TRBD2. The junction had 1 base not matched to a gene; V was cut back by 0 bases and J by 1 base. In germline, CDR1 is SGHRS, CDR2 YFSETQ. This CDR3 region has 14 residues. CDR3 sequence (DNA): TGCGCCAGCAGCTTGGGACTAGCTTCCTACGAGCAGTACTTC. The encoded protein is CASSLGLASYEQYF.